This T cell receptor beta chain was observed in a study of tumor and adjacent non-tumor tissue in lung cancer (dated by TCRdb to the late 2010s). Concerning the study at large: Patients with adenocarcinoma (around 13), squamous cell carcinoma (2) and small cell lung cancer (1) were included in the cohort. A total of around 130,000,000 productive TCRbeta reads were generated by sequencing, corresponding to an average of about 4.17 million reads per sample. The study compared bulk TCRbeta repertoires between lung tumor tissue and matched distant non-tumor lung tissue from over 12 lung cancer patients. Among the approximately 15 patients, ages ranged from roughly 31 to 85 years, approximately 10 were men and 5 were women, and disease was TNM stage I to III. TCRbeta CDR3 sequencing was performed on thirty paired specimens, with one tumor sample and one normal lung sample collected per patient. General findings and caveats noted by the study authors: Significantly higher TCR diversity was found in younger patients, and higher tumor TCR diversity was associated with shorter overall and disease-free survival. The top 100 clones accounted for a significantly larger cumulative portion of the repertoire in normal lung than in tumor tissue. Tumor tissue showed significantly greater TCR diversity (inverse Simpson) than normal lung tissue (roughly 430 vs 170, P = 0.0075, Mann-Whitney U test). Because peripheral blood was not sequenced, blood TCRbeta repertoires in the lung cancer patients of the study were not examined. The methods do not name the sequencing platform or mention unique molecular identifiers. With only about 16 patients in the cohort, the authors noted that larger samples and more detailed clinical data are needed.

RNA was extracted from bulk unsorted tissue and checked for quality with a NanoDrop ND-1000 and an Agilent 2100. The normal lung samples consisted of distant non-tumor tissue collected more than 3 cm from the tumor edge. The donors were newly diagnosed lung cancer patients admitted for thoracic surgery in China from August to November 2014 who had not received prior chemotherapy. Anyone who had undergone radiotherapy or chemotherapy before, or who had another cancer at the same time, was left out of the study. Surgical tissue pieces of about 1-2.3 cm3 were preserved in RNAlater solution and were kept at -80 degrees C until use. Comments on this clonotype: Its binding antigen is unknown. No much larger clone exists at a distance of one base, and base qualities are not known.

Preparation of the library involved multiplex PCR. Sequencing was carried out with an Illumina HiSeq 2500. TCRbeta libraries were constructed through three rounds of nested PCR with primers (Table S4) according to protocols modified from ARM-PCR. Before sequencing, PCR products of 200-500 bp were excised from the gel and purified with the QIAquick gel extraction kit. The study's processing was this. Trimmomatic was used to clean the reads, FLASH was used to merge the reads into complete CDR3 sequences, and MiTCR was used to assign the reads to V(D)J germline segments. Clonal diversity was computed as the inverse Simpson's index with VDJtools. Productive reads were defined as in-frame sequences without a premature stop codon. TCRdb itself trimmed the public reads at Q25 with fastp, ran MiXCR and retained productive beta chains. Every entry covers one CDR3 protein and lists the most common genes and DNA from its rows. These V and J calls derive from TCRdb rather than the authors' analysis. In this sample the table shows around 75,000 distinct CDR3 sequences, 65% to 75% of which occur a single time. The ten most abundant clones make up approximately 30% of the sample.

V and J lose 6 bases and 3 bases, and a span of 19 bases separates them. CDR1 and CDR2 (SGHDT, YYEEEE) derive from the germline V gene. From cysteine to phenylalanine, the CDR3 is 16 amino acids long. Only CDR3 DNA remains: 48 bases, in frame from the first base. The source material was distant non-tumor lung tissue. Recombination joined TRBV5-6 with TRBJ2-1, with a weak D call of TRBD1 (5 bases match). The sequence came from a woman between 50 and 59 years old with non-small cell lung cancer. The nucleotide sequence reads TGTGCCAGCATCGCCGACAGTGGAGAAATCTACAATGAGCAGTTCTTC. Protein translation: CASIADSGEIYNEQFF.